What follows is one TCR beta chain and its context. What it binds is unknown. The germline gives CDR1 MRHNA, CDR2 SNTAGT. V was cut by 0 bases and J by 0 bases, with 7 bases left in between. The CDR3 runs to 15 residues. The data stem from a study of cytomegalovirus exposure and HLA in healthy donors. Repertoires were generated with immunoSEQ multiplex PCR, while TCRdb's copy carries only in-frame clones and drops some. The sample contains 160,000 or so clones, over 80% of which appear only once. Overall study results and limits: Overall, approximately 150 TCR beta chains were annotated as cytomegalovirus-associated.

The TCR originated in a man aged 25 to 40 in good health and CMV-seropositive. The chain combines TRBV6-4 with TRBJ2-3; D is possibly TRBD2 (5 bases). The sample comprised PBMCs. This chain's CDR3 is CASSDSDSSTDTQYF. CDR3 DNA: TGTGCCAGCAGTGACTCGGACTCTAGCACAGATACGCAGTATTTT.